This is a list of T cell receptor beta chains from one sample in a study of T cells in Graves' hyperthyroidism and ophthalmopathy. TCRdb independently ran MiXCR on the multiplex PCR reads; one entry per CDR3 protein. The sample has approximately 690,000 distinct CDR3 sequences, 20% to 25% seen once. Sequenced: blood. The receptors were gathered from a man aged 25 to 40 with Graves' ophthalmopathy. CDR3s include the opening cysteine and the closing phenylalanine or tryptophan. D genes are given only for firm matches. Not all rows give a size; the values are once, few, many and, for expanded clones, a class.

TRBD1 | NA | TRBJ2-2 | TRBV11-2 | CASTPSTGANTGELFF | TGTGCCAGCACCCCCTCGACAGGGGCGAACACCGGGGAGCTGTTTTTT
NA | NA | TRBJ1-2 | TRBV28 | CASSLGTYRGIYGYTF | TGTGCCAGCAGTCTAGGGACTTACCGGGGCATCTATGGCTACACCTTC
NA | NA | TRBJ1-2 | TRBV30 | CAWAQPGPGNYGYTF | TGTGCCTGGGCCCAACCCGGGCCCGGGAATTATGGCTACACCTTC
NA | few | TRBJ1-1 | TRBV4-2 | CASSHRPGNTEAFF | TGTGCCAGCAGCCACAGACCGGGGAACACTGAAGCTTTCTTT
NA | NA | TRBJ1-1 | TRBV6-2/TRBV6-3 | CASKIQGGTEAFF | TGTGCCAGCAAAATCCAGGGCGGCACTGAAGCTTTCTTT
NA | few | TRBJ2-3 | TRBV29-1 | CSVESGPKITDTQYF | TGCAGCGTTGAATCGGGACCGAAGATCACAGATACGCAGTATTTT
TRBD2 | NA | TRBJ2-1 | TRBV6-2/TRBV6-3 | CASAGVGEQFF | TGTGCCAGCGCGGGGGTTGGTGAGCAGTTCTTC
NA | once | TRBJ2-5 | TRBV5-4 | CASTDGGETQYF | TGTGCCAGCACCGATGGGGGGGAGACCCAGTACTTC
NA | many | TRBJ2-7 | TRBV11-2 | CASRRPGSRGPYEQYF | TGTGCCAGCAGACGTCCCGGGAGTCGGGGCCCCTACGAGCAGTACTTC
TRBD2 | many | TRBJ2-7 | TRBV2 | CASSGSGRLSEQYF | TGTGCCAGCAGTGGCAGCGGGAGATTGAGCGAGCAGTACTTC
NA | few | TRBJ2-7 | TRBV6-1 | CASGGTYYEQYF | TGTGCCAGCGGCGGCACTTACTACGAGCAGTACTTC
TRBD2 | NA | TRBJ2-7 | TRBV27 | CASTSSGSSSHEQYF | TGTGCCAGCACAAGTAGCGGGAGTAGCTCCCACGAGCAGTACTTC
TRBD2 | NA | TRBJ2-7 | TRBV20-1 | CSARIKEASGPYEQYF | TGCAGTGCTAGAATTAAGGAGGCTAGCGGTCCCTACGAGCAGTACTTC
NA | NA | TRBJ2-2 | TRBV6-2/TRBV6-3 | CAISESSGAYIGELFF | TGTGCCATCAGTGAGTCGTCCGGGGCCTATATCGGGGAGCTGTTTTTT
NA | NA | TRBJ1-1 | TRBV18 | CASSPREGDGNTEAFF | TGTGCCAGCTCACCACGGGAAGGTGATGGGAACACTGAAGCTTTCTTT
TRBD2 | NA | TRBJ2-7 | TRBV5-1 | CASSGILASTYEQYF | TGCGCCAGCAGCGGTATACTAGCGAGTACCTACGAGCAGTACTTC
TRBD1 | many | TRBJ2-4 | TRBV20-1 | CSARDSGGGQGNIQYF | TGCAGTGCTAGAGATAGTGGGGGGGGACAGGGGAACATTCAGTACTTC
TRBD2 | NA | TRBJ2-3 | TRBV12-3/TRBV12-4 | CASSLRGLAGAGTDTQYF | TGTGCCAGCAGTTTAAGAGGACTAGCGGGAGCAGGGACAGATACGCAGTATTTT
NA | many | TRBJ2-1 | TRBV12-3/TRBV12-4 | CASSFRGQHFTSSYNEQFF | TGTGCCAGCAGTTTTCGGGGACAACATTTCACGAGCTCCTACAATGAGCAGTTCTTC
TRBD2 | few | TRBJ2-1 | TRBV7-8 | CASSLLSGTYNEQFF | TGTGCCAGCAGCTTGCTTAGCGGGACGTACAATGAGCAGTTCTTC
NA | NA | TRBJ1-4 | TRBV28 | CASSLGSSAATNEKLFF | TGTGCCAGCAGTTTAGGCTCCTCAGCTGCAACTAATGAAAAACTGTTTTTT
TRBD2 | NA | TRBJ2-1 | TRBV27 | CASSLGLWASGNEQFF | TGTGCCAGCAGTTTAGGGTTATGGGCTAGCGGCAATGAGCAGTTCTTC
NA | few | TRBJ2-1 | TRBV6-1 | CASSDPRPSYNEQFF | TGTGCCAGCAGTGACCCCCGGCCATCCTACAATGAGCAGTTCTTC
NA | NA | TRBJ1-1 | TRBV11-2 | CASSLAPDLNTEAFF | TGTGCCAGCAGCTTAGCTCCAGATTTGAACACTGAAGCTTTCTTT
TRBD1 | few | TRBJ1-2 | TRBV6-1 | CARGPGTGDYGYTF | TGTGCCAGAGGACCCGGGACAGGGGACTATGGCTACACCTTC
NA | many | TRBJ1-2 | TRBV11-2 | CASSLSPGQGYGYTF | TGTGCCAGCAGCTTATCCCCCGGGCAAGGCTATGGCTACACCTTC
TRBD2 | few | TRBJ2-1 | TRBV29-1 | CSVERTSGSNEQFF | TGCAGCGTTGAACGTACTAGCGGGAGTAATGAGCAGTTCTTC
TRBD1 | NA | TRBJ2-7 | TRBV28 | CASSLVQGDVGGTYEQYF | TGTGCCAGCAGTTTAGTACAGGGGGACGTGGGTGGGACCTACGAGCAGTACTTC
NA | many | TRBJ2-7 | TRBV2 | CASSVGALYEQYF | TGTGCCAGCAGTGTCGGGGCTTTGTACGAGCAGTACTTC
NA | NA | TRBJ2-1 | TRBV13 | CASSLGLIGASVDNEQFF | TGTGCCAGCAGCTTAGGCCTAATCGGGGCTAGCGTCGACAATGAGCAGTTCTTC
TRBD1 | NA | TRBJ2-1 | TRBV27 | CASGTGNFNEQFF | TGTGCCAGCGGGACAGGGAATTTCAATGAGCAGTTCTTC
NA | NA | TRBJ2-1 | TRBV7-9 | CASSYGGLEQFF | TGTGCCAGCAGCTACGGTGGTCTTGAGCAGTTCTTC
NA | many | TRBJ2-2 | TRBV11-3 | CASSSEGLRELFF | TGTGCCAGCAGCTCGGAGGGATTGAGGGAGCTGTTTTTT
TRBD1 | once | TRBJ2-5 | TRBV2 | CASSWTGQESQYF | TGTGCCAGCAGTTGGACAGGCCAAGAGTCCCAGTACTTC
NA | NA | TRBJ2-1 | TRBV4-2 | CASSQVEGSGHEQFF | TGTGCCAGCAGCCAAGTCGAGGGATCAGGCCATGAGCAGTTCTTC
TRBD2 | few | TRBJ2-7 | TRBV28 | CASGLSGTSGGYEQYF | TGTGCCAGCGGGCTATCTGGGACTAGCGGGGGCTACGAGCAGTACTTC
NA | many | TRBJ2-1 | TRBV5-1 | CASSFGGPTGEQFF | TGCGCCAGCAGCTTCGGGGGACCAACGGGTGAGCAGTTCTTC
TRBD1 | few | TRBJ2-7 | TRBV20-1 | CSARPRTGGFYEQYF | TGCAGTGCTAGACCTAGGACAGGGGGCTTTTACGAGCAGTACTTC
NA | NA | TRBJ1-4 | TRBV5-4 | CASSLLPGANEKLFF | TGTGCCAGCAGCTTGCTGCCAGGGGCTAATGAAAAACTGTTTTTT
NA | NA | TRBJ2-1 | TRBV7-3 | CASSWVRVRALSSYNEQFF | TGTGCCAGCAGCTGGGTCAGGGTCCGCGCGCTCAGCTCCTACAATGAGCAGTTCTTC
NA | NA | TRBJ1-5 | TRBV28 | CASSLSPAGNQPQHF | TGTGCCAGCAGTTTATCCCCCGCAGGCAATCAGCCCCAGCATTTT
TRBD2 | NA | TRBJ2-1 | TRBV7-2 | CASSEAGGLTSSYNEQFF | TGTGCCAGCAGCGAAGCGGGAGGGCTAACAAGCTCCTACAATGAGCAGTTCTTC